The 27 T cell receptor beta chains below were found in one sample sequenced in a study of T cell repertoires in cytomegalovirus infection (dated by TCRdb to the late 2010s). Sequencing instrument: Illumina HiSeq 1500. The raw public data were reprocessed by TCRdb itself: fastp quality trimming at Q25, MiXCR clonotype calling, in-frame beta chains only. Identical CDR3 proteins give one entry, which carries the most common genes and DNA. The table for this sample lists 740,000 or so distinct CDR3 sequences; less than 40% of them were counted only once. The biggest ten clones account for 2.8% of the sample. Sequenced material: PBMCs. These receptors all come from a human donor in good health (CMV status not recorded). Some clones in this sample may be carry-over from other donors' samples.

V gene TRBV7-8 combines with J gene TRBJ1-1, with TRBD1 matching over 9 bases. The germline CDR1 and CDR2 sequences are SGHVS and FQNEAQ. CDR3 length equals 16 residues. V lost 5 bases and J lost 2; bases outside the gene matches: 9. The CDR3 DNA reads TGTGCCAGCAGCGTACGACAGGGGGGATTAAACACTGAAGCTTTCTTT. Translation gives CASSVRQGGLNTEAFF.

This clonotype was detected a few times. CDR3 loop: CASSTPREGYTF. Here the CDR3 DNA reads TGTGCCAGCAGTACGCCCAGAGAGGGCTACACCTTC. This chain uses TRBV28 with TRBJ1-2, with unresolved D. The V end was cut by 5 bases, the J end by 8 bases, with 12 bases between. The CDR3 runs to 12 residues. The germline V gene has CDR1 MDHEN and CDR2 SYDVKM.

V is TRBV19 and J is TRBJ2-1, with 8 nucleotides matching TRBD2. The CDR3 sequence is 12 residues long. Trimming cost V 6 bases and J 6 bases; bases outside gene matches: 1. Germline lookup yields CDR1 LNHDA and CDR2 SQIVND (reference sequence). CDR3: CASRTSANEQFF. CDR3 in DNA: TGTGCCAGTAGGACTAGCGCCAATGAGCAGTTCTTC.

The gene calls are TRBV28 and TRBJ1-5, with 7 bases matching TRBD1. Germline V gene data show CDR1 as MDHEN and CDR2 as SYDVKM. V gave up 7 bases and J gave up 1 base; unmatched junction bases: 4. The CDR3 runs to 14 residues. The CDR3 region has the DNA TGTGCCAGCAACCAACAGGGGAGCAATCAGCCCCAGCATTTT. Encoded protein: CASNQQGSNQPQHF.

In its sample, this clonotype was seen a few times. The chain uses TRBV11-2 and TRBJ1-1, with a possible D match to TRBD1 (5 bases). This CDR3 contains 14 residues. V was shortened by 6 bases and J by 6 bases, with 17 bases between the two germline ends. Germline CDR1 and CDR2: SGHAT and FQNNGV. The CDR3 nucleotides are TGTGCCAGCAGGGCGGGGGGGGTTCAGGCTGAAGCTTTCTTT. It is translated as CASRAGGVQAEAFF.

V gene TRBV6-5 combines with J gene TRBJ1-5; D might be TRBD1 (5 bases). V lost 6 bases and J 1 base, leaving 7 bases between the germline ends. The germline V gene encodes CDR1 MNHEY and CDR2 SVGAGI. This CDR3 has 13 amino acids. The CDR3 region is CASRGVSNQPQHF. CDR3 coding DNA: TGTGCCAGCAGAGGGGTGAGCAATCAGCCCCAGCATTTT.

The sample holds a few counts of this clonotype. This chain uses TRBV28 with TRBJ1-3; a possible D gene is TRBD1 (5 bases). This CDR3 is built from 13 residues. Germline CDR1 MDHEN, CDR2 SYDVKM. V lost 5 bases and J lost 3, with 8 bases in between. The CDR3 region is CASSERGGNTIYF. In DNA form, the CDR3 reads TGTGCCAGCAGTGAGAGGGGTGGAAACACCATATATTTT.

The chain recombines TRBV12-3 or TRBV12-4 with TRBJ2-3; TRBD2 matches 10 bases. After removal of 3 bases from V and 2 bases from J, the junction contained 2 bases not matched to a gene. This CDR3 has 15 residues. CDR3 amino acids: CASSFSGGTTDTQYF. DNA for the CDR3: TGTGCCAGCAGTTTTAGCGGGGGGACCACAGATACGCAGTATTTT.

The chain recombines TRBV2 with TRBJ2-3; D is uncertain. Looked up from germline, CDR1 is SNHLY and CDR2 is FYNNEI. The V and J ends lost 8 bases and 5 bases respectively, with 11 bases between them. The CDR3 covers 12 residues. The CDR3 DNA reads TGTGCCAGCGCCGGCTTTGGAGATACGCAGTATTTT. This gives the protein CASAGFGDTQYF.

This chain connects TRBV7-2 to TRBJ1-5; possibly TRBD1 for D (6 bases). Trimming left V 5 bases short and J 2 bases short, with 16 bases between. Germline-derived CDR1 and CDR2 are SGHTA and FQGNSA. CDR3 length: 16 amino acids. CDR3 region: CASSQVGEGGNQPQHF. DNA for the CDR3: TGTGCCAGCAGCCAAGTGGGTGAGGGGGGCAATCAGCCCCAGCATTTT.

This clonotype was observed at least ten times. The V call is TRBV7-2, the J call TRBJ2-3, with D possibly matching TRBD2 (6 bases). This CDR3 is 15 amino acids long. The V and J ends lost 5 bases and 7 bases respectively, with 19 bases between them. Germline V gene lookup returns CDR1 SGHTA and CDR2 FQGNSA. CDR3 nucleotide sequence: TGTGCCAGCAGCCCACTAGCCCAATTGGGGCATACGCAGTATTTT. Translation: CASSPLAQLGHTQYF.

This clonotype occurred many times. The rearrangement uses TRBV29-1 and TRBJ2-7, with D hard to call. Between the trimmed V and J ends, which lost 2 bases and 1 base, there was a span of 12 bases. CDR3 length: 14 amino acids. Per the germline V gene, CDR1 is SQVTM and CDR2 is ANQGSEA. The CDR3 DNA reads as TGCAGCGTTGAATTCCCTGCTGTTTCCTACGAGCAGTACTTC. Protein: CSVEFPAVSYEQYF.

Regarding this clonotype: A junction boundary mismatches the germline segment, possibly from a read error. The J gene is TRBJ1-5, the V gene TRBV6-5; no clear D gene. Germline V gene data show CDR1 as MNHEY and CDR2 as SVGAGI. The CDR3 has 17 amino acids. CDR3 sequence: CASSDSTGMGRNQPPHF. The CDR3 nucleotides read TGTGCCAGCAGTGACTCGACGGGGATGGGTAGAAATCAGCCCCCGCATTTT.

V gene TRBV20-1 combines with J gene TRBJ1-2, with 7 bases aligning to TRBD1. The CDR3 has 11 residues. Germline V gene lookup returns CDR1 DFQATT and CDR2 SNEGSKA (reference sequence). V dropped 8 bases and J dropped 4; count of bases not matched to a gene: 4. CDR3 in amino acids: CSPWTGYGYTF. CDR3 nucleotide sequence: TGCAGTCCCTGGACAGGCTATGGCTACACCTTC.

The chain joins TRBV4-3 to TRBJ1-2, with 7 bases matching TRBD1. V shed 0 bases and J 5 bases; nucleotides not matched to a gene: 9. CDR3 length: 16 residues. The germline V gene has CDR1 LGHNA and CDR2 YSLEER. Here the CDR3 reads CASSQEPGQTRYGYTF. Written as DNA, the CDR3 is TGCGCCAGCAGCCAAGAACCGGGACAGACCCGTTATGGCTACACCTTC.

This chain joins TRBV5-4 and TRBJ2-1; D is perhaps TRBD2 (5 bases). This CDR3 comprises 13 residues. V shed 6 bases and J shed 8 bases, with 15 bases lying between them. CDR1 and CDR2 (germline): SGHNT, YYREEE (reference sequence). In nucleotides, the CDR3 is TGTGCCAGCAACCCGCGAGGGCGCGATGAGCAGTTCTTC. This translates into CASNPRGRDEQFF.

This clonotype occurred a few times. This rearrangement joins TRBV24-1 to TRBJ2-7, with D perhaps matching TRBD1 (5 bases). CDR3 length: 14 amino acids. Germline V gene sequence: CDR1 KGHDR, CDR2 SFDVKD. The V end lost 3 bases, the J end lost 2 bases, and 10 bases lay between the germline ends. The CDR3: CATSDRTGPYEQYF. The CDR3 nucleotides are TGTGCCACCAGTGATAGAACAGGACCCTACGAGCAGTACTTC.

The chain employs TRBV20-1 and TRBJ1-1, with D hard to call. CDR3 length equals 15 residues. The V end was cut by 0 bases, the J end by 4 bases, with 15 bases between. Germline V gene data show CDR1 as DFQATT and CDR2 as SNEGSKA (reference sequence). The CDR3 sequence is CSARDLVIVGTEAFF. The CDR3 nucleotides read TGCAGTGCTAGAGATCTTGTCATAGTGGGCACTGAAGCTTTCTTT.

The J gene is TRBJ2-3, the V gene TRBV20-1; 7 bases map to TRBD1. The CDR3 length is 13 residues. Germline V gives CDR1 DFQATT, CDR2 SNEGSKA (reference sequence). The CDR3 region has the DNA TGCAGCGTTGACAGGGAAAGATCGGATACGCAGTATTTT. It yields the protein CSVDRERSDTQYF.

The CDR3 DNA sequence: TGTGCCAGCAGCTTAGAGCCCGGGGGGCCCCAGCATTTT. It specifies CASSLEPGGPQHF. The chain carries TRBV7-9 and TRBJ1-5; D may be TRBD1 (5 bases). The CDR3 spans 13 residues. Per germline, CDR1 SEHNR and CDR2 FQNEAQ (reference sequence). Trimming took 1 base from V and 9 from J, leaving 10 bases between them. The complete variable domain, with remaining parts taken from reference TRBV7-9 and TRBJ1-5, reads DTGVSQNPRHKITKRGQNVTFRCDPISEHNRLYWYRQTLGQGPEFLTYFQNEAQLEKSRLLSDRFSAERPKGSFSTLEIQRTEQGDSAMYLCASSLEPGGPQHFGDGTRLSIL.

In this sample, this clonotype turned up a few times. The gene calls are TRBV4-2 and TRBJ2-1; 14 positions match TRBD2. Trimming took 5 bases from V and 8 from J; bases not matched to a gene: 8. This CDR3 has 16 amino acids. Germline V gene lookup returns CDR1 LGHNA and CDR2 YNFKEQ. The CDR3 here is CASSYGTSGSFDEQFF. CDR3 nucleotides: TGTGCCAGCAGCTACGGGACTAGCGGGAGTTTTGATGAGCAGTTCTTC.

The chain has TRBV28 and TRBJ2-7; TRBD1 matches at 10 bases. Per germline, CDR1 MDHEN and CDR2 SYDVKM. CDR3 size: 14 residues. V was pared by 5 bases and J by 3 bases, with 4 bases of the junction left unmatched. The chain's CDR3 is CASSDRDRGYEQYF. For the CDR3, the DNA is TGTGCCAGCAGTGACCGGGACAGGGGCTACGAGCAGTACTTC.

The V and J genes are TRBV5-1 and TRBJ2-5; 11 bases agree with TRBD2. The junction had 8 bases not matched to a gene; V was cut back by 4 bases and J by 3 bases. This CDR3 is 16 amino acids long. Germline values: CDR1 SGHRS, CDR2 YFSETQ. The CDR3 region has the DNA TGCGCCAGCAGCCCGCGGACTAGCGGGTACGAAGAGACCCAGTACTTC. It yields the protein CASSPRTSGYEETQYF.

This clonotype was detected only a few times. J is TRBJ2-1 and V is TRBV11-3; tentative D call: TRBD2 (6 bases). Germline CDR1 reads SGHNT; CDR2 reads YENEEA. The CDR3 covers 16 residues. The V gene lost 5 bases and the J gene lost 2 bases, with 16 bases spanning the gap. The DNA of the CDR3 is TGTGCCAGCAGCACGGGGGAAGGGCCCACCTACAATGAGCAGTTCTTC. Translation gives CASSTGEGPTYNEQFF.

The rearrangement joins TRBV6-5 to TRBJ2-2; 10 bases match TRBD2. The CDR3 length is 16 residues. The J segment lost 5 bases and the V segment lost 5 bases, leaving 8 bases of the junction unmatched. The germline gives CDR1 MNHEY, CDR2 SVGAGI. The CDR3: CASSGPLAGGTGELFF. In DNA, the CDR3 is TGTGCCAGCAGTGGTCCCTTAGCGGGGGGAACCGGGGAGCTGTTTTTT.

This rearrangement joins TRBV28 to TRBJ1-5; D may be TRBD1 (5 bases). The CDR3 covers 17 residues. Germline V gene lookup returns CDR1 MDHEN and CDR2 SYDVKM. The ends were cut back, 3 bases at V and 2 bases at J, with 17 bases in the middle. The DNA for the CDR3 is TGTGCCAGCAGTTTGGATCGAACAGGTACGGGCAATCAGCCCCAGCATTTT. It encodes CASSLDRTGTGNQPQHF.

The rearrangement joins TRBV7-9 to TRBJ2-2, with D perhaps TRBD1 or TRBD2 (5 bases each). The CDR3 extends over 14 amino acids. V lost 5 bases and J 3 bases, leaving 10 bases between the germline ends. The germline V gene encodes CDR1 SEHNR and CDR2 FQNEAQ (reference sequence). The CDR3 here is CASSLRGDTGELFF. In DNA, the CDR3 is TGTGCCAGCAGCCTGAGGGGTGACACCGGGGAGCTGTTTTTT.